This entry lists 30 T cell receptor beta chains sequenced from one sample in a study of T cells in localized non-small cell lung cancer. The protocol was immunoSEQ multiplex PCR, while the TCRdb copy is restricted to in-frame clones and leaves out a portion. The table lists 53,000 or so clones, approximately 93% of them singletons. Specimen: peripheral blood, collected before any cancer treatment. The source is a man between 40 and 75 years old with stage I lung adenocarcinoma.

This chain links TRBV2 with TRBJ1-2, with D uncertain. This CDR3 spans 15 amino acids. Trimming removed 8 bases from V and 4 bases from J, with 20 bases in between. Germline assignment: CDR1 SNHLY and CDR2 FYNNEI. The CDR3 region is CASSGGAGVGYGYTF. As DNA, the CDR3 is TGTGCCAGCTCAGGAGGCGCCGGGGTTGGCTATGGCTACACCTTC.

The chain employs TRBV9 and TRBJ2-6, with 9 nucleotides matching TRBD1. The CDR3 sequence is 17 residues long. CDR1 is SGDLS, CDR2 YYNGEE, per germline. V was clipped by 0 bases and J by 7 bases; unmatched bases: 8. CDR3 region: CASSVGTGVPRANVLTF. The CDR3 region has the DNA TGTGCCAGCAGCGTAGGGACAGGGGTCCCCCGTGCCAACGTCCTGACTTTC.

CDR3 in amino acids: CASSLDRLGEQYF. The CDR3 nucleotides are TGTGCCAGCAGCTTAGATCGGCTTGGCGAGCAGTACTTC. The chain uses TRBV11-3 and TRBJ2-7; no clear D gene. The V end was cut by 0 bases, the J end by 6 bases, with 9 bases between. This CDR3 comprises 13 residues. Germline V gene sequence: CDR1 SGHNT, CDR2 YENEEA.

This clone was observed once. The chain employs TRBV14 and TRBJ2-1, with 7 nucleotides matching TRBD2. The germline CDR1 and CDR2 sequences are SGHDN and FVKESK. The CDR3 is made up of 15 amino acids. Losses at the gene ends were 4 bases for V and 7 bases for J; bases not matched to a gene: 10. CDR3 in DNA: TGTGCCAGCAGCCGACTAGCCTCTCCGTATAATGAGCAGTTCTTC. Amino acid sequence: CASSRLASPYNEQFF. Based on the CDR3 plus reference TRBV14 and TRBJ2-1, the full variable domain is EAGVTQFPSHSVIEKGQTVTLRCDPISGHDNLYWYRRVMGKEIKFLLHFVKESKQDESGMPNNRFLAERTGGTYSTLKVQPAELEDSGVYFCASSRLASPYNEQFFGPGTRLTVL.

The chain recombines TRBV7-9 with TRBJ2-7; D may be TRBD2 (5 bases). The CDR3 runs to 14 residues. CDR1 and CDR2 (germline): SEHNR, FQNEAQ (reference sequence). Trimming removed 1 base from V and 3 bases from J, with 10 bases in between. The CDR3 DNA sequence: TGTGCCAGCAGCTTAGAAACGGGAAGCTACGAGCAGTACTTC. Translation: CASSLETGSYEQYF.

In DNA form, the CDR3 reads TGTGCTACTTCCGGGACTAGCGTGGGTGAGCAGTACTTC. Protein sequence: CATSGTSVGEQYF. This rearrangement joins TRBV28 to TRBJ2-7; TRBD2 matches 10 bases. This CDR3 has 13 residues. The germline V gene has CDR1 MDHEN and CDR2 SYDVKM.

The chain is built from TRBV28 and TRBJ2-2; no clear D. Germline V gives CDR1 MDHEN, CDR2 SYDVKM. V lost 6 bases and J lost 6, with 14 bases in between. The CDR3 spans 14 residues. CDR3 sequence (DNA): TGTGCCAGCAGAAGCTTCGTTGGAGCCGGGGAGCTGTTTTTT. It is translated as CASRSFVGAGELFF.

This rearrangement joins TRBV29-1 to TRBJ1-3; D unclear. V was pared by 3 bases and J by 3 bases, with 15 bases between. CDR1 and CDR2 from the germline V gene are SQVTM and ANQGSEA. The CDR3 has 15 residues. The chain's CDR3 is CSVDSGSGGGNTIYF. For the CDR3, the DNA is TGCAGCGTTGACTCCGGTTCCGGTGGTGGAAACACCATATATTTT.

The J gene is TRBJ2-2, the V gene TRBV7-9; TRBD2 agrees at 8 bases. The CDR3 is 16 residues long. Germline assignment: CDR1 SEHNR and CDR2 FQNEAQ (reference sequence). The V and J ends lost 2 bases and 5 bases, in that order; junction bases with no gene match: 7. CDR3 sequence (DNA): TGTGCCAGCAGCTTAACCGCGGGAGGTCGGACCGGGGAGCTGTTTTTT. Its translation: CASSLTAGGRTGELFF.

Only one count was recorded for this clone. This chain uses TRBV4-3 with TRBJ2-5, with 7 bases identical to TRBD2. V dropped 1 base and J dropped 2; count of bases not matched to a gene: 7. Per the germline V gene, CDR1 is LGHNA and CDR2 is YSLEER. The CDR3 spans 16 residues. CDR3 sequence: CASSQALAVSQETQYF. As DNA, the CDR3 is TGCGCCAGCAGCCAAGCCCTAGCGGTTTCACAAGAGACCCAGTACTTC.

The rearrangement joins TRBV18 to TRBJ2-5; TRBD2 matches 7 bases. The CDR3 contains 24 residues. Trimming cost V 4 bases and J 0 bases; bases outside gene matches: 32. Germline V gene data show CDR1 as KGHSH and CDR2 as LQKENI. The CDR3 here is CASSLKVPHFVGLVVVGNQETQYF. CDR3 nucleotide sequence: TGTGCCAGCTCACTGAAGGTCCCCCACTTCGTCGGACTAGTGGTTGTCGGGAACCAAGAGACCCAGTACTTC.

As concerns this clone: The sample carries other DNA sequences with the same CDR3. The J gene is TRBJ2-2, the V gene TRBV2, with no clear D. Looked up from germline, CDR1 is SNHLY and CDR2 is FYNNEI. The CDR3 loop spans 14 amino acids. Between the trimmed V and J ends, which lost 7 bases and 0 bases, there was a span of 9 bases. CDR3 amino acids: CASNRHPNTGELFF. CDR3 DNA sequence: TGTGCCAGCAATCGACACCCGAACACCGGGGAGCTGTTTTTT.

This chain links TRBV7-9 with TRBJ2-5; D might be TRBD1 (6 bases). The V end was cut by 5 bases, the J end by 9 bases, with 16 bases between. This CDR3 region has 13 residues. Germline-derived CDR1 and CDR2 are SEHNR and FQNEAQ (reference sequence). The CDR3: CASSALGGEAQYF. CDR3 coding DNA: TGTGCCAGCAGCGCACTAGGGGGAGAAGCCCAGTACTTC.

The chain has TRBV5-1 and TRBJ2-7, with a tentative D call TRBD1 (5 bases). Trimming removed 6 bases at V and 1 base at J, with 17 bases between. Per the germline V gene, CDR1 is SGHRS and CDR2 is YFSETQ. The CDR3 has 15 amino acids. The CDR3 here is CASKVSWGKSYEQYF. For the CDR3, the DNA is TGCGCCAGCAAAGTCTCTTGGGGCAAGTCCTACGAGCAGTACTTC.

The chain uses TRBV6-6 and TRBJ2-5; the D gene could be TRBD1 or TRBD2 (5 bases each). V lost 4 bases and J 2 bases, leaving 17 bases between the germline ends. The CDR3 spans 16 residues. CDR1 is MNHNY and CDR2 is SVGAGI in the germline V gene (reference sequence). CDR3 in DNA: TGTGCCAGCAGTTTTACGATTGTCGGGGCTCAAGAGACCCAGTACTTC. Amino acids: CASSFTIVGAQETQYF.

The table lists this clone with a few counts. This chain links TRBV28 with TRBJ2-7, with 9 bases identical to TRBD1. Germline assignment: CDR1 MDHEN and CDR2 SYDVKM. The CDR3 sequence is 14 residues long. With V trimmed by 4 bases and J by 3 bases, 4 bases remained unmatched. This CDR3 reads CASSYMDRGYEQYF. The CDR3 DNA follows: TGTGCCAGCAGTTACATGGACAGGGGCTACGAGCAGTACTTC. Based on the CDR3 plus reference TRBV28 and TRBJ2-7, the full variable domain is DVKVTQSSRYLVKRTGEKVFLECVQDMDHENMFWYRQDPGLGLRLIYFSYDVKMKEKGDIPEGYSVSREKKERFSLILESASTNQTSMYLCASSYMDRGYEQYFGPGTRLTVT.

Only one count was recorded for this clone. The gene calls are TRBV18 and TRBJ1-2; D not resolved. Germline CDR1 is KGHSH and CDR2 is LQKENI. The CDR3 spans 15 residues. Trimming cost V 3 bases and J 2 bases, with 13 bases left between them. The CDR3 nucleotides read TGTGCCAGCTCACCCCCTCAGGAGGGAAACTATGGCTACACCTTC. It specifies CASSPPQEGNYGYTF.

This chain links TRBV29-1 with TRBJ2-5; TRBD2 matches 8 bases. The CDR3 totals 13 residues. Germline V gene data show CDR1 as SQVTM and CDR2 as ANQGSEA. The ends lost 4 bases at V and 4 bases at J; junction bases unmatched: 5. The CDR3 DNA reads as TGCAGCGTTGGCGTCACTAGCGGAGAGACCCAGTACTTC. It encodes CSVGVTSGETQYF.

The rearrangement uses TRBV2 and TRBJ2-7, with no clear D. The CDR3 consists of 12 residues. V shed 6 bases and J shed 5 bases, with 11 bases lying between them. Germline V gene sequence: CDR1 SNHLY, CDR2 FYNNEI. In DNA, the CDR3 is TGTGCCAGCAGGCCAGATCTCCACGAGCAGTACTTC. Its translation: CASRPDLHEQYF.

This clone appeared a few times. V usage is TRBV7-3 and J usage is TRBJ2-3; D may be TRBD1 or TRBD2 (5 bases each). Trimming removed 1 base at V and 3 bases at J, with 17 bases between. Germline CDR1 and CDR2: SGHTA and FQGTGA. The CDR3 has 17 amino acids. CDR3 residues: CASSLSEGSSRTDTQYF. The CDR3 nucleotides read TGTGCCAGCAGCTTAAGTGAGGGGTCGTCAAGAACAGATACGCAGTATTTT.

CDR3 protein: CASSLEASGSYEQYF. The CDR3 DNA sequence: TGTGCCAGCAGCTTAGAGGCTAGCGGGAGTTACGAGCAGTACTTC. J is TRBJ2-7 and V is TRBV7-6, with TRBD2 identical over 10 bases. Per the germline V gene, CDR1 is SGHVS and CDR2 is FNYEAQ. The V and J ends lost 1 base and 4 bases, in that order; junction bases with no gene match: 4. This CDR3 has 15 residues.

This chain uses TRBV4-1 with TRBJ2-5, with D possibly matching TRBD1 (5 bases). The germline V gene encodes CDR1 MGHRA and CDR2 YSYEKL. V shed 4 bases and J shed 2 bases, with 14 bases lying between them. There are 15 residues in the CDR3. This chain's CDR3 is CASSPTGERQETQYF. As DNA, the CDR3 is TGCGCCAGCAGCCCCACAGGAGAGCGACAAGAGACCCAGTACTTC.

The V and J genes are TRBV6-5 and TRBJ2-7; D assignment may be TRBD1 or TRBD2 (5 bases each). Germline CDR1 is MNHEY and CDR2 is SVGAGI. V was shortened by 0 bases and J by 2 bases, with 11 bases between the two germline ends. CDR3 size: 15 residues. CDR3 sequence reads: CASSYSRQGAYEQYF. The CDR3 DNA reads as TGTGCCAGCAGTTACTCGAGGCAGGGAGCCTACGAGCAGTACTTC.

Here the CDR3 DNA reads TGTGCCAGCAGTAATCCGGGACTAGCGGCAAATACGCAGTATTTT. It codes for CASSNPGLAANTQYF. The chain combines TRBV7-9 with TRBJ2-3, with TRBD2 matching 11 bases. The V gene end was trimmed by 6 bases and the J gene end by 7 bases; junction bases not matched to a gene: 9. This CDR3 has 15 residues. Germline CDR1 reads SEHNR; CDR2 reads FQNEAQ (reference sequence). The variable domain in full, completed from reference TRBV7-9 and TRBJ2-3, reads DTGVSQNPRHKITKRGQNVTFRCDPISEHNRLYWYRQTLGQGPEFLTYFQNEAQLEKSRLLSDRFSAERPKGSFSTLEIQRTEQGDSAMYLCASSNPGLAANTQYFGPGTRLTVL.

The chain joins TRBV5-1 to TRBJ2-5, with a possible D match to TRBD2 (6 bases). Germline CDR1 and CDR2: SGHRS and YFSETQ. Deletions cut 0 bases from V and 5 bases from J, with 11 bases between. The CDR3 runs 14 residues. The CDR3 protein is CASSLVGGEETQYF. The CDR3, as DNA: TGCGCCAGCAGCTTGGTCGGGGGAGAGGAGACCCAGTACTTC.

This chain joins TRBV7-2 and TRBJ2-5, with 9 bases that match TRBD2. The ends lost 5 bases at V and 3 bases at J; junction bases unmatched: 4. Germline V gene lookup returns CDR1 SGHTA and CDR2 FQGNSA. CDR3 length equals 14 residues. The CDR3 DNA reads TGTGCCAGCAGCATAATAGCGGGAGAAGAGACCCAGTACTTC. This encodes CASSIIAGEETQYF.

This rearrangement joins TRBV5-1 to TRBJ1-3; D is perhaps TRBD1 (6 bases). V gave up 0 bases and J gave up 0 bases, with 13 bases separating them. CDR1 and CDR2 from the germline V gene are SGHRS and YFSETQ. CDR3 size: 17 residues. CDR3 DNA sequence: TGCGCCAGCAGCTTGGGAGTGGGGACAAGCTCTGGAAACACCATATATTTT. Protein sequence: CASSLGVGTSSGNTIYF.

The chain joins TRBV21-1 to TRBJ2-7; TRBD1 was called by the table and not checked on the DNA. TRBV21-1 corresponds to a pseudogene. CDR3 length equals 11 residues. CDR3 in amino acids: CASSFPGEQYF. CDR3 nucleotide sequence: TGTGCCAGCAGCTTCCCAGGAGAGCAGTACTTC.

This rearrangement joins TRBV6-1 to TRBJ2-2; TRBD2 matches at 12 bases. The V segment lost 4 bases and the J segment 3 bases; nucleotides outside the gene matches: 0. The CDR3 spans 15 residues. Germline CDR1 MNHNS, CDR2 SASEGT. The CDR3 nucleotides read TGTGCCAGCAGTGGGACTAGCGGGGACACCGGGGAGCTGTTTTTT. Translation gives CASSGTSGDTGELFF.

The rearrangement uses TRBV28 and TRBJ2-4; 7 bases agree with TRBD2. Germline CDR1 MDHEN, CDR2 SYDVKM. CDR3 length: 15 residues. After removal of 1 base from V and 6 bases from J, the junction contained 6 bases not matched to a gene. The CDR3 region is CASSLSAGAGNIQYF. CDR3 DNA: TGTGCCAGCAGTTTATCGGCGGGAGCGGGAAACATTCAGTACTTC.